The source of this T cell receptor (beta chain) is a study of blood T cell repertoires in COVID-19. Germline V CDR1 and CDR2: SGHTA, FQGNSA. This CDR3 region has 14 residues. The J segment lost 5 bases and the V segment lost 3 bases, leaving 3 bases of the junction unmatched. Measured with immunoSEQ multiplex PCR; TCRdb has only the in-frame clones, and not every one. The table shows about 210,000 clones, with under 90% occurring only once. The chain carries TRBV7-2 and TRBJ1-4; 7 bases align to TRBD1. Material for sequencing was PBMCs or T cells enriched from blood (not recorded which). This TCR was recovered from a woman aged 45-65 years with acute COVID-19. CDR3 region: CASSFTGANEKLFF. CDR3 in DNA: TGTGCCAGCAGCTTCACAGGGGCGAATGAAAAACTGTTTTTT.